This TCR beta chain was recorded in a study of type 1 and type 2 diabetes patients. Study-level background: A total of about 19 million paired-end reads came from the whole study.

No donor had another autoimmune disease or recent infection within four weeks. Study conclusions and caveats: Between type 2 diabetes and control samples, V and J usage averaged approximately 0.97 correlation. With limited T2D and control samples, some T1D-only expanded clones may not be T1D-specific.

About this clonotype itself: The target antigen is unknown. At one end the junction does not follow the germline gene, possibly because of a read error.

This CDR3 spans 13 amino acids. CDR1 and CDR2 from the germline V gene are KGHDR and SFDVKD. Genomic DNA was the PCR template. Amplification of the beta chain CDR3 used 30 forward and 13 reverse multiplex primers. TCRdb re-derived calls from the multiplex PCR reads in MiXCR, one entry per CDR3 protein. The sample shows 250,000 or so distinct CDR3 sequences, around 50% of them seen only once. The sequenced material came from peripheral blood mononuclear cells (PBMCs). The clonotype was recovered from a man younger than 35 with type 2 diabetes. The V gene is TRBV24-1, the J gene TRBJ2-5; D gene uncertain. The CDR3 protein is CATSDLITGLEFF. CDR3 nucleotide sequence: TGTGCCACCAGTGACCTCATTACGGGCTTGGAGTTCTTC.